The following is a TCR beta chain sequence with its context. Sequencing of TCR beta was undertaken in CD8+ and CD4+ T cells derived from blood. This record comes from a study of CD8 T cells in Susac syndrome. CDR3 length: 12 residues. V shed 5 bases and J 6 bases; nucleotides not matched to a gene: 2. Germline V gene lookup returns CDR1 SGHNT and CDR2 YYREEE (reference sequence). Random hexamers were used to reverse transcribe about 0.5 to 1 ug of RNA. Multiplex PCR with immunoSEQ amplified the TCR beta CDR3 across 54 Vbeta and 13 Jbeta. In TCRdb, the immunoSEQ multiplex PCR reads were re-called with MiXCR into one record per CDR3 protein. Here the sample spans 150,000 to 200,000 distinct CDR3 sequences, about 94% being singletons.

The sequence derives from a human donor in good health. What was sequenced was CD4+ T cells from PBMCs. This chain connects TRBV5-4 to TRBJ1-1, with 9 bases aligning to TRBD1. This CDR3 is CASSWDRAEAFF. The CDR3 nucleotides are TGTGCCAGCAGTTGGGACAGGGCTGAAGCTTTCTTT. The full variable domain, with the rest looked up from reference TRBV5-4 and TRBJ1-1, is ETGVTQSPTHLIKTRGQQVTLRCSSQSGHNTVSWYQQALGQGPQFIFQYYREEENGRGNFPPRFSGLQFPNYSSELNVNALELDDSALYLCASSWDRAEAFFGQGTRLTVV.